These T cell receptor beta chains were read from a single sample in a study of blood T cell repertoires in COVID-19. Assay: immunoSEQ multiplex PCR; the TCRdb copy retains only in-frame clones and omits some. The sample records 180,000 or so clones, approximately 80% being singletons. The sample taken for sequencing was PBMCs or T cells enriched from blood (not recorded which). These receptors all come from a woman in her sixties or seventies who had recovered from COVID-19. The CDR3 runs from the conserved cysteine through the conserved F or W. The order of the fields is J gene, V gene, clone size, D gene, CDR3 protein, CDR3 DNA. D genes are given only for firm matches. The listing skips clone size in some rows; elsewhere it reads once, few, many or a size class.

J: TRBJ2-5
V: TRBV30
size: few
D: TRBD1
CDR3: CAWSQGVQETQYF
DNA: TGTGCCTGGAGCCAGGGGGTCCAAGAGACCCAGTACTTC

J: TRBJ1-2
V: TRBV7-2
size: .
D: .
CDR3: CASSLGTNRNGYTF
DNA: TGTGCCAGCAGCTTGGGAACTAACAGGAATGGCTACACCTTC

J: TRBJ2-1
V: TRBV2
size: .
D: .
CDR3: CASSQGRDEQFF
DNA: TGTGCCAGCAGTCAGGGGCGGGATGAGCAGTTCTTC

J: TRBJ1-2
V: TRBV3-1/TRBV3-2
size: .
D: .
CDR3: CASSRGEGYGYTF
DNA: TGTGCCAGCAGCAGGGGGGAGGGCTATGGCTACACCTTC

J: TRBJ1-5
V: TRBV6-6
size: .
D: TRBD1
CDR3: CASSEGANQPQHF
DNA: TGTGCCAGCAGTGAGGGGGCCAATCAGCCCCAGCATTTT

J: TRBJ1-2
V: TRBV3-1/TRBV3-2
size: once
D: .
CDR3: CASSGQNYGYTF
DNA: TGTGCCAGCAGCGGGCAGAACTATGGCTACACCTTC

J: TRBJ2-1
V: TRBV3-1/TRBV3-2
size: .
D: .
CDR3: CASSQESGSYNEQFF
DNA: TGTGCCAGCAGCCAAGAGTCCGGCTCCTACAATGAGCAGTTCTTC

J: TRBJ2-1
V: TRBV7-6
size: .
D: TRBD2
CDR3: CASSPRLAGEFPEQFF
DNA: TGTGCCAGCAGCCCGAGACTAGCGGGAGAGTTCCCTGAGCAGTTCTTC

J: TRBJ2-5
V: TRBV4-1
size: .
D: TRBD1
CDR3: CASSPHRGETQYF
DNA: TGCGCCAGCAGCCCTCACAGGGGGGAGACCCAGTACTTC

J: TRBJ1-1
V: TRBV12-3/TRBV12-4
size: .
D: .
CDR3: CASSFMAGGAFF
DNA: TGTGCCAGCAGTTTTATGGCCGGGGGGGCTTTCTTT

J: TRBJ2-1
V: TRBV24-1
size: .
D: .
CDR3: CATSDSWGDYNEQFF
DNA: TGTGCCACCAGTGATTCATGGGGGGACTACAATGAGCAGTTCTTC

J: TRBJ1-5
V: TRBV5-6
size: .
D: .
CDR3: CASSPQRGQPQHF
DNA: TGTGCCAGCAGTCCACAACGCGGTCAGCCCCAGCATTTT

J: TRBJ2-7
V: TRBV12-3/TRBV12-4
size: .
D: .
CDR3: CASRSPGYEQYF
DNA: TGTGCCAGCAGGTCCCCAGGGTACGAGCAGTACTTC

J: TRBJ1-4
V: TRBV7-9
size: .
D: TRBD1
CDR3: CASSQTGTGGEKLFF
DNA: TGTGCCAGCAGCCAAACCGGGACAGGGGGGGAAAAACTGTTTTTT

J: TRBJ2-1
V: TRBV24-1
size: .
D: .
CDR3: CATSDRLAGTYNEQFF
DNA: TGTGCCACCAGTGATAGGCTAGCTGGGACCTACAATGAGCAGTTCTTC

J: TRBJ1-4
V: TRBV2
size: .
D: .
CDR3: CASKAGSNEKLFF
DNA: TGTGCCAGCAAGGCAGGGTCTAATGAAAAACTGTTTTTT

J: TRBJ2-3
V: TRBV5-1
size: .
D: TRBD2
CDR3: CASSLGLAGSDTQYF
DNA: TGCGCCAGCAGCTTGGGGCTAGCGGGGTCAGATACGCAGTATTTT

J: TRBJ2-1
V: TRBV5-1
size: .
D: TRBD2
CDR3: CASSPRSGLAGGRPFF
DNA: TGCGCCAGCAGCCCGAGGAGTGGACTAGCGGGAGGGCGACCCTTCTTC

J: TRBJ2-1
V: TRBV11-2
size: .
D: TRBD2
CDR3: CASRDFGGASYNEQFF
DNA: TGTGCCAGCAGGGATTTCGGGGGGGCGTCCTACAATGAGCAGTTCTTC

J: TRBJ2-3
V: TRBV29-1
size: .
D: TRBD1
CDR3: CSVDGQGARTQYF
DNA: TGCAGCGTTGATGGGCAGGGGGCGCGTACGCAGTATTTT

J: TRBJ2-5
V: TRBV4-1
size: .
D: .
CDR3: CASSPHSSLRRPCVTQYF
DNA: TGCGCCAGCAGCCCCCATTCAAGCCTAAGGCGGCCCTGCGTGACCCAGTACTTC

J: TRBJ1-2
V: TRBV10-3
size: few
D: TRBD1
CDR3: CAIRLDREGRRYGYTF
DNA: TGTGCCATCAGGTTGGACAGGGAAGGAAGAAGGTATGGCTACACCTTC

J: TRBJ2-2
V: TRBV24-1
size: .
D: .
CDR3: CATSVGRRLGTGELFF
DNA: TGTGCCACCAGTGTGGGCAGGCGTTTAGGCACCGGGGAGCTGTTTTTT

J: TRBJ1-3
V: TRBV5-5
size: once
D: .
CDR3: CASSLIITGGNTIYF
DNA: TGTGCCAGCAGCTTAATCATCACAGGTGGAAACACCATATATTTT

J: TRBJ2-2
V: TRBV7-3
size: .
D: .
CDR3: CASSTGAAAGELFF
DNA: TGTGCCAGCAGCACGGGAGCGGCCGCCGGGGAGCTGTTTTTT

J: TRBJ2-7
V: TRBV3-1/TRBV3-2
size: once
D: .
CDR3: CASSHGAHDIHEQYF
DNA: TGTGCCAGCAGCCATGGGGCCCACGACATCCACGAGCAGTACTTC

J: TRBJ2-7
V: TRBV7-8
size: .
D: .
CDR3: CASSYRATREQYF
DNA: TGTGCCAGCAGCTACCGAGCGACTCGCGAGCAGTACTTC

J: TRBJ2-4
V: TRBV11-2
size: .
D: .
CDR3: CASSLGRARRVGNIQYF
DNA: TGTGCCAGCAGCTTAGGGCGGGCTAGGCGGGTGGGAAACATTCAGTACTTC

J: TRBJ2-7
V: TRBV27
size: .
D: TRBD1
CDR3: CASRRQGPYEQYF
DNA: TGTGCCAGCAGGAGACAGGGGCCCTACGAGCAGTACTTC

J: TRBJ2-7
V: TRBV5-1
size: .
D: TRBD1
CDR3: CASSFGTGLYEQYF
DNA: TGCGCCAGCAGCTTCGGGACAGGGCTCTACGAGCAGTACTTC

J: TRBJ2-3
V: TRBV14
size: .
D: .
CDR3: CASSQVSGVTDTQYF
DNA: TGTGCCAGCAGCCAAGTATCGGGGGTCACAGATACGCAGTATTTT

J: TRBJ1-2
V: TRBV14
size: .
D: .
CDR3: CASSQVQDYGYTF
DNA: TGTGCCAGCAGCCAAGTGCAGGACTATGGCTACACCTTC

J: TRBJ1-4
V: TRBV9
size: .
D: TRBD1
CDR3: CASSVGHRQGATNEKLFF
DNA: TGTGCCAGCAGCGTAGGACACCGACAGGGGGCAACTAATGAAAAACTGTTTTTT

J: TRBJ1-3
V: TRBV28
size: .
D: .
CDR3: CASSSGGGSGNTIYF
DNA: TGTGCCAGCAGTTCGGGTGGAGGGTCCGGAAACACCATATATTTT

J: TRBJ2-1
V: TRBV18
size: .
D: TRBD2
CDR3: CASSPLPSGGVDNEQFF
DNA: TGTGCCAGCTCACCACTTCCTAGCGGGGGAGTCGACAATGAGCAGTTCTTC

J: TRBJ2-7
V: TRBV4-2
size: .
D: TRBD2
CDR3: CASSQDLGLAGYEQYF
DNA: TGTGCCAGCAGCCAAGATTTAGGACTAGCGGGCTACGAGCAGTACTTC

J: TRBJ2-5
V: TRBV11-1
size: .
D: TRBD2
CDR3: CASGASNGRETQYF
DNA: TGTGCCAGCGGCGCCTCGAACGGGAGGGAGACCCAGTACTTC

J: TRBJ2-5
V: TRBV10-3
size: .
D: .
CDR3: CAISERNSGETQYF
DNA: TGTGCCATCAGTGAGCGAAATTCGGGGGAGACCCAGTACTTC

J: TRBJ2-1
V: TRBV7-2
size: .
D: TRBD2
CDR3: CASSLALLAGGLQEQFF
DNA: TGTGCCAGCAGCTTAGCTCTCCTAGCGGGGGGGCTGCAGGAGCAGTTCTTC

J: TRBJ2-7
V: TRBV6-5
size: once
D: .
CDR3: CASSYSQIREQYF
DNA: TGTGCCAGCAGTTACTCCCAGATACGCGAGCAGTACTTC

J: TRBJ1-2
V: TRBV2
size: .
D: .
CDR3: CASRDYRDNYGYTF
DNA: TGTGCCAGCAGGGATTACAGGGACAACTATGGCTACACCTTC

J: TRBJ1-4
V: TRBV28
size: .
D: .
CDR3: CASSSEKVGKGEKLFF
DNA: TGTGCCAGCAGCAGCGAAAAAGTAGGAAAAGGTGAAAAACTGTTTTTT

J: TRBJ1-5
V: TRBV15
size: .
D: .
CDR3: CATSRDSGPQHF
DNA: TGTGCCACCAGCAGAGATTCGGGGCCCCAGCATTTT

J: TRBJ1-4
V: TRBV3-1/TRBV3-2
size: few
D: TRBD1
CDR3: CASSQGTGEDEKLFF
DNA: TGTGCCAGCAGCCAAGGGACAGGCGAGGATGAAAAACTGTTTTTT

J: TRBJ2-1
V: TRBV5-1
size: .
D: .
CDR3: CASRKDITGFNNNEQFF
DNA: TGCGCCAGCAGAAAGGATATTACAGGGTTCAACAACAATGAGCAGTTCTTC

J: TRBJ2-7
V: TRBV19
size: .
D: TRBD1
CDR3: CASSTRSPGQGDYEQYF
DNA: TGTGCCAGTAGTACCCGCTCCCCGGGACAGGGAGACTACGAGCAGTACTTC

J: TRBJ2-7
V: TRBV5-1
size: .
D: TRBD2
CDR3: CASSFGLALLNSYEQYF
DNA: TGCGCCAGCAGCTTCGGACTAGCCCTTCTAAACTCCTACGAGCAGTACTTC

J: TRBJ2-3
V: TRBV5-1
size: .
D: TRBD2
CDR3: CASVDLAGAADTQYF
DNA: TGCGCCAGCGTCGACTTAGCGGGAGCGGCAGATACGCAGTATTTT

J: TRBJ2-7
V: TRBV30
size: .
D: TRBD1
CDR3: CAWSTTGAHLHTHRRVYEQYF
DNA: TGTGCCTGGAGTACGACAGGGGCGCACCTACACACCCACCGGCGCGTCTACGAGCAGTACTTC

J: TRBJ2-5
V: TRBV21-1
size: .
D: .
CDR3: CASSLTGCETQYF
DNA: TGTGCCAGCAGCTTGACAGGGTGTGAGACCCAGTACTTC

J: TRBJ2-3
V: TRBV18
size: .
D: .
CDR3: CASSPNREADTQYF
DNA: TGTGCCAGCTCACCTAACCGAGAGGCAGATACGCAGTATTTT

J: TRBJ2-1
V: TRBV3-1/TRBV3-2
size: once
D: TRBD1
CDR3: CASSLTGNSYNEQFF
DNA: TGTGCCAGCAGCCTGACAGGGAACTCCTACAATGAGCAGTTCTTC

J: TRBJ1-2
V: TRBV29-1
size: .
D: .
CDR3: CSVLLQGSYGYTF
DNA: TGCAGCGTTTTACTTCAGGGAAGCTATGGCTACACCTTC